This entry lists 4 T cell receptor beta chains sequenced from one sample in a study of technical replicates of blood from a few donors. TCRdb keeps only in-frame clones here, not all; method: immunoSEQ multiplex PCR. In the table there are nearly 90,000 clones, 85% to 95% of which are singletons. The sample comprised T cells isolated from PBMCs. The receptor source for this set is a human donor in good health.

V and J are TRBV19 and TRBJ2-1, with 9 positions matching TRBD2. The CDR3 spans 14 residues. Germline values: CDR1 LNHDA, CDR2 SQIVND (reference sequence). Trimming cost V 8 bases and J 6 bases; bases outside gene matches: 8. Written as DNA, the CDR3 is TGTGCCAGTGGATCTAGCGGGAAGGTCAATGAGCAGTTCTTC. It specifies CASGSSGKVNEQFF.

This clone was found a few times. The V and J genes are TRBV6-1 and TRBJ1-1, with D maybe TRBD1 (6 bases). Trimming left V 4 bases short and J 2 bases short, with 11 bases between. Germline loops: CDR1 MNHNS, CDR2 SASEGT. The CDR3 is 14 residues long. The CDR3 region has the DNA TGTGCCAGCAGTGTTTTAGGGGGAAACACTGAAGCTTTCTTT. Its translation is CASSVLGGNTEAFF.

The chain joins TRBV18 to TRBJ2-1; the match to TRBD2 covers 11 bases. CDR1 and CDR2 from the germline V gene are KGHSH and LQKENI. The CDR3 runs 16 residues. V dropped 0 bases and J dropped 6; count of bases not matched to a gene: 4. This CDR3 is CASSPPSGRASNEQFF. The CDR3 DNA sequence: TGTGCCAGCTCACCACCTAGCGGGAGGGCCTCCAATGAGCAGTTCTTC.

The CDR3: CASSKGQGDYEQYF. The CDR3 nucleotides are TGTGCCAGCAGCAAGGGACAGGGAGACTACGAGCAGTACTTC. The J gene is TRBJ2-7, the V gene TRBV7-7, with 9 nucleotides matching TRBD1. The CDR3 consists of 14 residues. Germline lookup yields CDR1 SSHAT and CDR2 FNYEAQ (reference sequence). V lost 5 bases and J lost 3; bases outside the gene matches: 5.